This is a list of T cell receptor beta chains from one sample in a study of T cell responses to AZD1222 COVID-19 vaccine. The assay was immunoSEQ multiplex PCR, and TCRdb's table has in-frame clones only and misses some. The sample carries roughly 270,000 clones, 90% to 95% recorded once. This specimen consisted of peripheral blood, obtained 28 days after the second AZD1222 dose. The receptors come from an adult who received the AZD1222 COVID-19 vaccine. CDR3s include the opening cysteine and the closing phenylalanine or tryptophan. The D gene is left open where the match is weak. A clone size is listed for some rows: how often the clone was seen (once, few, many), or a class if it is expanded.

CDR3 DNA	CDR3 protein	clone size	V gene	CDR3 length	D gene	J gene
TGTGCCACCGGTCTCGGGGATAATGAGCAGTTCTTC	CATGLGDNEQFF	.	TRBV24-1	12	.	TRBJ2-1
TGCAGCGTTGTGAGGGGGGGTGGTGTCTACAATGAGCAGTTCTTC	CSVVRGGGVYNEQFF	.	TRBV29-1	15	.	TRBJ2-1
TGTGCCAGCAGCCAGCCACAGGGCTATGAGCAGTTCTTC	CASSQPQGYEQFF	.	TRBV4-2	13	.	TRBJ2-1
TGTGCCAGCAACCGGGCCCTAGAGGCTGAAGCTTTCTTT	CASNRALEAEAFF	.	TRBV5-6	13	.	TRBJ1-1
TGTGCCAGCAGTTTGGGGAGACAGGACACTGAAGCTTTCTTT	CASSLGRQDTEAFF	.	TRBV28	14	.	TRBJ1-1
TGTGCCAGCAGCTCCGACGGAGGCTTCACAGATACGCAGTATTTT	CASSSDGGFTDTQYF	.	TRBV2	15	.	TRBJ2-3
TGTGCCAGCAGCCAAACCGCTAGCGGCATTAGCTCCTACGAGCAGTACTTC	CASSQTASGISSYEQYF	.	TRBV7-2	17	TRBD2	TRBJ2-7
TGTGCCAGCTCATACGGACAGTCCCAAACCGGGGAGCTGTTTTTT	CASSYGQSQTGELFF	.	TRBV18	15	.	TRBJ2-2
TGTGCCAGCAGGTTTTCCGAATATGGCTACACCTTC	CASRFSEYGYTF	.	TRBV12-3/TRBV12-4	12	.	TRBJ1-2
TGTGCCAGCAGCCCCGACGGGAACACTGAAGCTTTCTTT	CASSPDGNTEAFF	.	TRBV2	13	.	TRBJ1-1
TGTGCCAGCCTCCCGGGGGGGATTGGCTATGGCTACACCTTC	CASLPGGIGYGYTF	.	TRBV28	14	.	TRBJ1-2
TGTGCCAGCAGTTCGCCCGACAGGGGGAAGTCTAATGAAAAACTGTTTTTT	CASSSPDRGKSNEKLFF	.	TRBV28	17	TRBD1	TRBJ1-4
TGTGCCAGCAGCCTCGGGGGGGCCTCGGGCACTGAAGCTTTCTTT	CASSLGGASGTEAFF	.	TRBV28	15	.	TRBJ1-1
TGTGCCAGCAGTACCGGGAGGGGAAACACCATATATTTT	CASSTGRGNTIYF	once	TRBV2	13	.	TRBJ1-3
TGTGCCAGCAGCTTAGAACCCGGGGAGCTGTTTTTT	CASSLEPGELFF	.	TRBV13	12	.	TRBJ2-2